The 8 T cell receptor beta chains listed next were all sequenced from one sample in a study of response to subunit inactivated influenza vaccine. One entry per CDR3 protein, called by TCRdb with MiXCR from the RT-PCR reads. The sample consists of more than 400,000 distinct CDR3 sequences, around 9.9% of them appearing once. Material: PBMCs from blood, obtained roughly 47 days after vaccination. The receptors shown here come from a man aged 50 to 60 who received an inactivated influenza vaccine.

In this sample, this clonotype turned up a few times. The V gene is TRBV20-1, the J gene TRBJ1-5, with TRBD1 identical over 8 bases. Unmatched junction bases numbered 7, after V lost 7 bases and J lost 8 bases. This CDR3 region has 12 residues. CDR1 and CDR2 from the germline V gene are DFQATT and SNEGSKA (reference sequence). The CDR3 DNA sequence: TGCAGTGTGGGACAGGCCTTGGAGCCCCAGCATTTT. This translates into CSVGQALEPQHF.

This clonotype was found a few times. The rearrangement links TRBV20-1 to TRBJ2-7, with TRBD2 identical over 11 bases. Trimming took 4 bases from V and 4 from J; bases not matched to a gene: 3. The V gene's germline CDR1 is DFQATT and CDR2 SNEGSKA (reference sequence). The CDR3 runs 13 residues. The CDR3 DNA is TGCAGTGCTACTAGCGGGGGGTCGTACGAGCAGTACTTC. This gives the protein CSATSGGSYEQYF.

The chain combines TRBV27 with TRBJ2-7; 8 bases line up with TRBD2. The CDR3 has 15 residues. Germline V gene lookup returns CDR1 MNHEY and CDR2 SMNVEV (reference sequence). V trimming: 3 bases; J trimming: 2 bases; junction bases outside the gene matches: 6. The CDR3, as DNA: TGTGCCAGCAGTTTTTTAGCGGGGATTCCCTACGAGCAGTACTTC. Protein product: CASSFLAGIPYEQYF.

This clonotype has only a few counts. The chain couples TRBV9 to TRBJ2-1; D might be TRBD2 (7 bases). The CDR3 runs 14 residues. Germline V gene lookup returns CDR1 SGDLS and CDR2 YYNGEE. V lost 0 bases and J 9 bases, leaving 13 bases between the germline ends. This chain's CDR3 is CASSVGGGGGEQFF. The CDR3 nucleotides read TGTGCCAGCAGCGTAGGTGGCGGGGGCGGTGAGCAGTTCTTC.

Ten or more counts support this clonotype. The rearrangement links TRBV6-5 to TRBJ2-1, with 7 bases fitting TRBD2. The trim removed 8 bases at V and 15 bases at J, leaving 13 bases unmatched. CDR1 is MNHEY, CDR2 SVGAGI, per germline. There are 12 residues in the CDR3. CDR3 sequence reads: CASHFWGGPPFF. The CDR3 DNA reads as TGTGCCAGCCACTTTTGGGGGGGACCCCCGTTCTTC.

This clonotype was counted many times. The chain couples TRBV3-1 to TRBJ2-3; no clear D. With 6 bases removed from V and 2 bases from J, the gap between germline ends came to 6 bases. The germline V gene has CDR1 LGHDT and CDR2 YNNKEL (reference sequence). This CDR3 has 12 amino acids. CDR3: CASSQVTDTQYF. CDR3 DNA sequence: TGTGCCAGCAGTCAGGTCACAGATACGCAGTATTTT.

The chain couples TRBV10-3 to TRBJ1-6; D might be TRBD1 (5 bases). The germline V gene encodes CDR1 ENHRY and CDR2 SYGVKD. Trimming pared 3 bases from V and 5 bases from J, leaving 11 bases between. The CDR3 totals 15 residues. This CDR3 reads CAISDYRLDNSPLHF. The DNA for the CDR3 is TGTGCCATCAGTGACTACAGGCTGGATAATTCACCCCTCCACTTT.

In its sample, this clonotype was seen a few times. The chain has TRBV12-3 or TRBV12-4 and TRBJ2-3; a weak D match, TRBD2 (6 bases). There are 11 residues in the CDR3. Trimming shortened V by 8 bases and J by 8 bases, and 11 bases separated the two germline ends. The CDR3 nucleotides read TGTGCCAGCGGCCCCGGGGGTACGCAGTATTTT. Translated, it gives CASGPGGTQYF.